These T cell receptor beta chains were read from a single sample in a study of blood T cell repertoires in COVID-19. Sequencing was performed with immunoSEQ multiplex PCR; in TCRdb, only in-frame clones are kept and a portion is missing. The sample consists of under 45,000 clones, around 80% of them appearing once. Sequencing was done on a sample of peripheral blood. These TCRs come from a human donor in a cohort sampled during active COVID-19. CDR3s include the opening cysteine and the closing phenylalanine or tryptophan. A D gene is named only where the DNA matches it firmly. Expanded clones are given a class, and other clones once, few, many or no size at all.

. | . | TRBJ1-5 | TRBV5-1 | CASSLEGGPGQPQHF | TGCGCCAGCAGCCTGGAGGGGGGGCCCGGTCAGCCCCAGCATTTT
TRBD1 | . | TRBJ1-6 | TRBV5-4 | CASSPPGQANSPLHF | TGTGCCAGCAGCCCGCCGGGACAGGCTAATTCACCCCTCCACTTT
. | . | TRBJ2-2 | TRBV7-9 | CASSLRQNTGELFF | TGTGCCAGCAGCTTAAGACAGAACACCGGGGAGCTGTTTTTT
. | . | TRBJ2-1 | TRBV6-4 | CASRLQADNSYNEQFF | TGTGCCAGCCGGCTTCAAGCGGATAACTCCTACAATGAGCAGTTCTTC
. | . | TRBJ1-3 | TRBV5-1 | CASSLMARSGNTIYF | TGCGCCAGCAGCTTGATGGCCCGCTCTGGAAACACCATATATTTT
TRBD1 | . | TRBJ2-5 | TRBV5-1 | CASSFGTGGGSQETQYF | TGCGCCAGCAGCTTCGGGACAGGGGGTGGTTCCCAAGAGACCCAGTACTTC
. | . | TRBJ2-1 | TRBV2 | CASSDWDSGHNQQFF | TGTGCCAGCAGTGATTGGGACTCAGGGCACAATCAGCAGTTCTTC
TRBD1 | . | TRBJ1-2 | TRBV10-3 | CAISGQGARGYTF | TGTGCCATCAGTGGGCAGGGGGCTCGAGGCTACACCTTC
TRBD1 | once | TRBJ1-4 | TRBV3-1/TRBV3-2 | CASSQKWTGNNEKLFF | TGTGCCAGCAGCCAAAAGTGGACAGGAAATAATGAAAAACTGTTTTTT
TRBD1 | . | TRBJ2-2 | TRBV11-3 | CASSMGQGSTGELFF | TGTGCCAGCAGCATGGGACAGGGAAGCACCGGGGAGCTGTTTTTT
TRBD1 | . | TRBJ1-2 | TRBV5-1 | CASSDGTGGAYGYTF | TGCGCCAGCAGCGACGGGACAGGGGGCGCCTATGGCTACACCTTC
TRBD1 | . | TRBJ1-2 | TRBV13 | CASSVTGNGYTF | TGTGCCAGCAGCGTGACAGGGAACGGCTACACCTTC
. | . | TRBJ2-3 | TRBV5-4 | CASSPGGVLTDTQYF | TGTGCCAGCAGCCCTGGGGGCGTTCTAACAGATACGCAGTATTTT
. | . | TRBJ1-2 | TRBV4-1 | CASSQGTGEIYGYTF | TGCGCCAGCAGCCAAGGGACGGGAGAAATCTATGGCTACACCTTC